The 28 T cell receptor beta chains listed next were all sequenced from one sample in a study of cytomegalovirus exposure and HLA in healthy donors. PCR amplification relied on 60 Vbeta primers (plus 13 Jbeta primers). Here immunoSEQ multiplex PCR was the method, and the copy in TCRdb shows in-frame clones only, minus some. Altogether 250,000 to 300,000 clones are present, roughly 91% being singletons, with the ten largest covering 1.7%. The specimen was PBMCs. The receptors derive from a girl aged 2 to 9 in good health and CMV-seronegative.

The chain recombines TRBV27 with TRBJ1-1, with 9 bases identical to TRBD1. Germline lookup yields CDR1 MNHEY and CDR2 SMNVEV (reference sequence). With V trimmed by 9 bases and J by 2 bases, 4 bases remained unmatched. The CDR3 has 13 residues. The CDR3 nucleotides read TGTGCCAGTACAGGGGGCTTAAACACTGAAGCTTTCTTT. Translation: CASTGGLNTEAFF.

The rearrangement joins TRBV5-1 to TRBJ1-2, with 8 positions matching TRBD1. V shed 0 bases and J 3 bases; nucleotides not matched to a gene: 13. Germline V gene data show CDR1 as SGHRS and CDR2 as YFSETQ. The length of the CDR3 is 18 residues. The CDR3 is CASSLEGEGRGPDYGYTF. The CDR3 DNA is TGCGCCAGCAGCTTGGAAGGGGAGGGCAGGGGGCCGGACTATGGCTACACCTTC.

The chain couples TRBV6-5 to TRBJ2-3, with D possibly matching TRBD1 (7 bases). The ends were cut back, 6 bases at V and 5 bases at J, with 18 bases in the middle. Germline loops: CDR1 MNHEY, CDR2 SVGAGI. The CDR3 has 15 residues. The CDR3 DNA sequence: TGTGCCAGCAGCCGCAGGGGGGTAGAAGTAGATACGCAGTATTTT. Its protein product is CASSRRGVEVDTQYF.

In the case of this clone: Other DNA sequences in the sample encode the same CDR3. This chain joins TRBV27 and TRBJ1-1, with D maybe TRBD1 (5 bases). Trimming removed 5 bases at V and 4 bases at J, with 8 bases between. This CDR3 contains 12 residues. Germline V gene lookup returns CDR1 MNHEY and CDR2 SMNVEV (reference sequence). CDR3 sequence: CASSPQGTEAFF. In DNA, the CDR3 is TGTGCCAGCAGTCCCCAGGGCACTGAAGCTTTCTTT.

V gene TRBV18 combines with J gene TRBJ1-1; D gene unclear. Germline CDR1 is KGHSH and CDR2 is LQKENI. The CDR3 runs 12 residues. Trimming shortened V by 3 bases and J by 1 base, and 3 bases separated the two germline ends. CDR3 loop: CASSPGNTEAFF. The CDR3 DNA reads as TGTGCCAGCTCACCCGGGAACACTGAAGCTTTCTTT.

CDR3 nucleotide sequence: TGTGCCAGCAGTAACCAGGGGAGCTCCTACGAGCAGTACTTC. The encoded protein is CASSNQGSSYEQYF. The chain joins TRBV2 to TRBJ2-7, with D perhaps matching TRBD1 (6 bases). V was cut by 5 bases and J by 0 bases, with 11 bases left in between. The CDR3 has 14 residues. Germline CDR1 reads SNHLY; CDR2 reads FYNNEI.

The chain uses TRBV6-5 and TRBJ2-5; unclear D gene. Gene TRBJ2-7 matches the end of the DNA better, so the J call may be wrong. The CDR3 is 15 amino acids. Germline CDR1 and CDR2: MNHEY and SVGAGI. Here the CDR3 reads CASSYSREAPYEQYF. The DNA of the CDR3 is TGTGCCAGCAGTTACTCGAGAGAGGCCCCCTACGAGCAGTACTTC.

The rearrangement uses TRBV19 and TRBJ1-1, with D unclear. CDR1 is LNHDA and CDR2 is SQIVND in the germline V gene (reference sequence). Trimming left V 6 bases short and J 1 base short, with 3 bases between. The CDR3 has 11 residues. CDR3 in amino acids: CASSQNTEAFF. CDR3 coding DNA: TGTGCCAGTAGCCAGAACACTGAAGCTTTCTTT.

V gene TRBV5-4 combines with J gene TRBJ1-3; no firm D call. V gave up 4 bases and J gave up 3 bases, with 14 bases separating them. CDR3 size: 15 residues. CDR1 is SGHNT and CDR2 is YYREEE in the germline V gene (reference sequence). CDR3 residues: CASSPKAGFGNTIYF. In DNA, the CDR3 is TGTGCCAGCAGCCCAAAGGCGGGTTTTGGAAACACCATATATTTT.

The chain carries TRBV10-3 and TRBJ1-2; D not certain. Germline values: CDR1 ENHRY, CDR2 SYGVKD. V was trimmed by 5 bases and J by 5 bases, leaving 18 bases between them. The CDR3 runs to 15 residues. Here the CDR3 DNA reads TGTGCCATCAGTTCTCCCCGGGATTTAAATTATGGCTACACCTTC. Amino acid sequence: CAISSPRDLNYGYTF.

V is TRBV5-4 and J is TRBJ2-1, with TRBD1 identical over 7 bases. V was pared by 4 bases and J by 9 bases, with 7 bases of the junction left unmatched. The germline CDR1 and CDR2 sequences are SGHNT and YYREEE (reference sequence). This CDR3 has 13 residues. The CDR3 DNA sequence: TGTGCCAGCAGCCCAGACAGGGTTGGTGAGCAGTTCTTC. Translating it yields CASSPDRVGEQFF. Complete variable domain (other parts from reference TRBV5-4 and TRBJ2-1): ETGVTQSPTHLIKTRGQQVTLRCSSQSGHNTVSWYQQALGQGPQFIFQYYREEENGRGNFPPRFSGLQFPNYSSELNVNALELDDSALYLCASSPDRVGEQFFGPGTRLTVL.

J is TRBJ2-3 and V is TRBV9, with D perhaps matching TRBD2 (6 bases). Trimming took 0 bases from V and 4 from J, leaving 12 bases between them. Germline V gives CDR1 SGDLS, CDR2 YYNGEE. CDR3 length equals 15 residues. Here the CDR3 reads CASSVGGVLSDTQYF. The DNA of the CDR3 is TGTGCCAGCAGCGTAGGGGGGGTCTTATCAGATACGCAGTATTTT.

The chain combines TRBV11-2 with TRBJ2-2; tentatively, D is TRBD2 (5 bases). CDR1 and CDR2 (germline): SGHAT, FQNNGV. Trimming cost V 1 base and J 6 bases, with 9 bases left between them. This CDR3 is 14 amino acids long. The CDR3 region has the DNA TGTGCCAGCAGCTTAGGGGGAGCTCCCGGGGAGCTGTTTTTT. It translates to CASSLGGAPGELFF.

The genes are TRBV6-1 and TRBJ2-3, with D perhaps matching TRBD2 (6 bases). Trimming cost V 3 bases and J 2 bases, with 12 bases left between them. This CDR3 is 15 amino acids long. The germline V gene encodes CDR1 MNHNS and CDR2 SASEGT. CDR3 protein: CASSDPTGVTDTQYF. The CDR3 DNA reads as TGTGCCAGCAGTGATCCGACGGGGGTCACAGATACGCAGTATTTT.

This chain joins TRBV7-6 and TRBJ1-6, with 7 bases lining up with TRBD1. V trimming: 5 bases; J trimming: 7 bases; junction bases outside the gene matches: 14. The germline gives CDR1 SGHVS, CDR2 FNYEAQ. The CDR3 is made up of 17 amino acids. The CDR3 DNA sequence: TGTGCCAGCAGCCCTTACGTGGGACAGCGAGCGAATTCACCCCTCCACTTT. This translates into CASSPYVGQRANSPLHF.

The CDR3 DNA sequence: TGCGCCAGCAGCCCCGAAACTAGCGGGGAATACGAGCAGTACTTC. This translates into CASSPETSGEYEQYF. The chain joins TRBV5-1 to TRBJ2-5, with 10 bases identical to TRBD2. The J call may be mistaken, given a closer DNA end match to TRBJ2-7. The CDR3 covers 15 residues. Germline lookup yields CDR1 SGHRS and CDR2 YFSETQ.

To note about this clone: The junction does not match germline at one end; this may be a read error. This chain uses TRBV11-3 with TRBJ2-3; the match to TRBD2 covers 14 bases. The germline gives CDR1 SGHNT, CDR2 YENEEA. The CDR3 loop spans 17 amino acids. The CDR3 DNA follows: TGTGCCCGCAGCTCCAGACTAGCGGGAGGGAGCACAGATACGCAGTATTTT. It translates to CARSSRLAGGSTDTQYF.

This clone is a singleton in its sample. V usage is TRBV18 and J usage is TRBJ1-1, with a possible D match to TRBD1 (6 bases). The length of the CDR3 is 14 residues. V shed 3 bases and J shed 5 bases, with 13 bases lying between them. Germline values: CDR1 KGHSH, CDR2 LQKENI. The chain's CDR3 is CASSPQGLNTEAFF. CDR3 in DNA: TGTGCCAGCTCACCCCAGGGGCTTAATACTGAAGCTTTCTTT. The full variable domain, with the rest looked up from reference TRBV18 and TRBJ1-1, is NAGVMQNPRHLVRRRGQEARLRCSPMKGHSHVYWYRQLPEEGLKFMVYLQKENIIDESGMPKERFSAEFPKEGPSILRIQQVVRGDSAAYFCASSPQGLNTEAFFGQGTRLTVV.

CDR3 sequence (DNA): TGTGCCAGCAGCGTAGAATTACGGGGGTCCGACAATGAGCAGTTCTTC. As protein: CASSVELRGSDNEQFF. V gene TRBV9 combines with J gene TRBJ2-1; weak D call: TRBD2 (6 bases). CDR1 and CDR2 (germline): SGDLS, YYNGEE. This CDR3 spans 16 amino acids. Trimming took 0 bases from V and 5 from J, leaving 15 bases between them.

In nucleotides, the CDR3 is TGTGCCAGCAGTGTAGAGTCAGCCGGGAGCTACACCTTC. Its protein product is CASSVESAGSYTF. The chain joins TRBV25-1 to TRBJ1-2; D gene unclear. There are 13 residues in the CDR3. V was pared by 4 bases and J by 9 bases, with 15 bases between. Germline CDR1 reads MGHDK; CDR2 reads SYGVNS.

The chain links TRBV30 to TRBJ1-1; TRBD1 might be the D (5 bases). V was trimmed by 3 bases and J by 7 bases, leaving 21 bases between them. In germline, CDR1 is GTSNPN, CDR2 SVGIG (reference sequence). The CDR3 is made up of 15 amino acids. The DNA of the CDR3 is TGTGCCTGGAGACAAGGTGGAGGGGTCCTATTTGAAGCTTTCTTT. This translates into CAWRQGGGVLFEAFF.

The chain uses TRBV4-2 and TRBJ2-3; D gene unclear. The germline V gene encodes CDR1 LGHNA and CDR2 YNFKEQ. The CDR3 totals 13 residues. V was shortened by 3 bases and J by 6 bases, with 10 bases between the two germline ends. CDR3 nucleotide sequence: TGTGCCAGCAGCCATTTTCAGTTGGATACGCAGTATTTT. This codes for CASSHFQLDTQYF.

The chain joins TRBV9 to TRBJ2-2; 8 bases are shared with TRBD2. Germline CDR1 and CDR2: SGDLS and YYNGEE. Trimming cost V 3 bases and J 2 bases; bases outside gene matches: 6. The CDR3 runs 16 residues. The CDR3 sequence: CASSGTSGDNTGELFF. CDR3 in DNA: TGTGCCAGCAGCGGAACTAGCGGAGATAACACCGGGGAGCTGTTTTTT.

This clone was seen a handful of times. Here the CDR3 reads CASSLVQGEGETQYF. CDR3 nucleotides: TGCGCCAGCAGCTTAGTACAGGGCGAGGGGGAGACCCAGTACTTC. The V and J genes are TRBV5-1 and TRBJ2-5; maybe TRBD1 (6 bases). Germline V gene sequence: CDR1 SGHRS, CDR2 YFSETQ. Trimming left V 2 bases short and J 5 bases short, with 16 bases between. This CDR3 region has 15 residues.

V usage is TRBV12-5 and J usage is TRBJ2-3; D uncertain. The length of the CDR3 is 12 residues. The V end was cut by 0 bases, the J end by 5 bases, with 3 bases between. Germline loops: CDR1 LGHNT, CDR2 FRNRAP. CDR3 residues: CASGLVQDTQYF. CDR3 DNA: TGTGCTAGTGGTTTGGTCCAAGATACGCAGTATTTT.

V and J are TRBV18 and TRBJ1-3, with D tentatively TRBD1 (6 bases). Trimming left V 1 base short and J 0 bases short, with 10 bases between. This CDR3 region has 16 residues. Per the germline V gene, CDR1 is KGHSH and CDR2 is LQKENI. CDR3 in amino acids: CASSPLPDSSGNTIYF. CDR3 bases: TGTGCCAGCTCACCACTCCCGGACAGCTCTGGAAACACCATATATTTT.

This clone was seen once. The rearrangement links TRBV5-1 to TRBJ2-6; the match to TRBD2 covers 8 bases. Per germline, CDR1 SGHRS and CDR2 YFSETQ. The V and J ends lost 2 bases and 0 bases, in that order; junction bases with no gene match: 4. CDR3 size: 17 residues. In nucleotides, the CDR3 is TGCGCCAGCAGCTTTAGCGGGACACTCTCTGGGGCCAACGTCCTGACTTTC. Translated: CASSFSGTLSGANVLTF.

This chain links TRBV6-5 with TRBJ1-2, with D perhaps matching TRBD1 (5 bases). Germline CDR1 and CDR2: MNHEY and SVGAGI. The CDR3 extends over 13 amino acids. Trimming left V 6 bases short and J 4 bases short, with 12 bases between. CDR3 sequence (DNA): TGTGCCAGCAGGGGGTTGGGGGGCTATGGCTACACCTTC. Translation: CASRGLGGYGYTF.